This T cell receptor beta chain was obtained from a study of shared clonotypes between healthy human individuals. This clone has just a few counts. This may stem from a read error, because a much larger clone lies one nucleotide away. The conserved phenylalanine or tryptophan normally closing the CDR3 is absent here, so this likely arose from a read error. This sample also contains other DNA sequences that code for the same CDR3. This table comes from immunoSEQ multiplex PCR, and its TCRdb copy is limited to in-frame clones, with some not included. The sample holds about half a million clones; more than 65% are singletons and the top ten take roughly 13%. The receptor was derived from a woman in her forties in good health. Some clones in this sample may be carry-over from other donors' samples. The sequencing sample was made of PBMCs.

The CDR3 bases are TGTGCCAGCAGTCCTGGGAGTGACAGGTTCGAAGAGCAGTACTTA. Translated: CASSPGSDRFEEQYL. The chain employs TRBV27 and TRBJ2-7; D is perhaps TRBD1 (6 bases). There are 15 residues in the CDR3. V lost 5 bases and J 7 bases, leaving 21 bases between the germline ends. The germline CDR1 and CDR2 sequences are MNHEY and SMNVEV (reference sequence).